This TCR beta chain stems from a study of patients and donors after allogeneic stem cell transplantation. TCRdb independently ran MiXCR on the RT-PCR reads; one entry per CDR3 protein. Counted here are some 880,000 distinct CDR3 sequences, about 20% occurring once; the ten biggest clones make up 5% to 7.5%. The CDR3 has 15 residues. CDR1 is LGHNA, CDR2 YNFKEQ, per germline. V shed 0 bases and J shed 2 bases, with 7 bases lying between them. J is TRBJ2-2 and V is TRBV4-2; D gene ambiguous. Material: blood, either unsorted or a sorted T cell fraction (not recorded which). The clonotype originates from a human donor who was either an allogeneic HSCT recipient or a stem cell or donor lymphocyte infusion donor (not recorded which). It is not recorded whose cells these are; they may come from a transplant donor. CDR3: CASSQDRYNTGELFF. The DNA of the CDR3 is TGTGCCAGCAGCCAAGATCGCTACAACACCGGGGAGCTGTTTTTT.